The T cell receptor beta chain under discussion was sequenced for a study of blood T cell repertoires in COVID-19. On the study more broadly: COVID-19 samples, acute and convalescent, were from the United States, Italy and Spain.

Cohorts were based on clinical histories the participants reported. This CDR3 region has 13 residues. V was pared by 4 bases and J by 7 bases, with 6 bases of the junction left unmatched. TCRdb's table, derived via immunoSEQ multiplex PCR, lists solely in-frame clones and lacks some. The table has about 370,000 clones, around 87% seen once. The sample comprised PBMCs or T cells enriched from blood (not recorded which). The receptor was derived from a man younger than 35 who had recovered from COVID-19. V and J are TRBV12-3 or TRBV12-4 and TRBJ1-1, with TRBD1 matching over 7 bases. CDR3 amino acids: CASSYTGVGEAFF. In nucleotides, the CDR3 is TGTGCCAGCAGTTATACAGGGGTAGGTGAAGCTTTCTTT.